Shown below are 25 T cell receptor beta chains from a single sample sequenced in a study of T cells in Graves' hyperthyroidism and ophthalmopathy. Researchers amplified the TCR beta CDR3 regions from RNA transcripts. With the HTBI primer set, the TCR CDR3 went through a first round of RT-PCR. Each CDR3 protein gets one entry after TCRdb re-called the multiplex PCR reads with MiXCR. Of roughly 500,000 distinct CDR3 sequences listed, around 43% are singletons. Sequencing used peripheral blood or thyroid tissue (not recorded which). These receptors all come from an adult woman with Graves' disease, either hyperthyroidism or ophthalmopathy (not recorded which).

This clonotype was detected many times. The chain combines TRBV2 with TRBJ2-5, with D maybe TRBD2 (5 bases). From germline, CDR1 is SNHLY and CDR2 FYNNEI. The CDR3 loop spans 13 amino acids. Trimming cost V 7 bases and J 5 bases, with 14 bases left between them. The CDR3 is CASNWAREETQYF. The DNA for the CDR3 is TGTGCCAGCAATTGGGCGAGGGAGGAGACCCAGTACTTC.

The rearrangement joins TRBV7-6 to TRBJ1-2; TRBD1 is a possible D gene (6 bases). V lost 5 bases to trimming and J lost 7 bases, with 17 bases between them. Germline V lookup: CDR1 SGHVS, CDR2 FNYEAQ. This CDR3 has 14 amino acids. The CDR3 sequence is CASSRYGDKVGYTF. The CDR3 DNA follows: TGTGCCAGCAGCCGATATGGGGACAAGGTTGGCTACACCTTC.

This clonotype was picked up many times. The chain has TRBV20-1 and TRBJ2-3; D unresolved. The CDR3 length is 14 residues. The V end lost 0 bases, the J end lost 4 bases, and 11 bases lay between the germline ends. Germline values: CDR1 DFQATT, CDR2 SNEGSKA (reference sequence). CDR3 bases: TGCAGTGCTAGAGATCTTCTTACCCCAGATACGCAGTATTTT. This sequence encodes CSARDLLTPDTQYF.

This clonotype was seen many times. The DNA for the CDR3 is TGTGCCAGCAGCTTCCCGCCGGGAGAGACCCAGTACTTC. Residues: CASSFPPGETQYF. The chain joins TRBV7-6 to TRBJ2-5; D ambiguous. Germline V gene lookup returns CDR1 SGHVS and CDR2 FNYEAQ. CDR3 length equals 13 residues. Trimming took 3 bases from V and 4 from J, leaving 9 bases between them.

The chain recombines TRBV19 with TRBJ2-7; 7 bases map to TRBD2. V trimming: 1 base; J trimming: 0 bases; junction bases outside the gene matches: 3. The CDR3 length is 15 residues. From germline, CDR1 is LNHDA and CDR2 SQIVND (reference sequence). The CDR3: CASSIGGGSSYEQYF. The CDR3 DNA reads as TGTGCCAGTAGTATAGGGGGCGGGAGCTCCTACGAGCAGTACTTC.

Details on this clonotype: A much larger clone sits a single nucleotide away, making a read error possible. Since no conserved phenylalanine or tryptophan closes the CDR3, a read error is the likely cause. The CDR3, as DNA: TGCAGCGTTGAGACTAAGTGGGGGATGAACACTGAAGCTTTCTCT. It specifies CSVETKWGMNTEAFS. The genes are TRBV29-1 and TRBJ1-1; possibly TRBD1 for D (5 bases). The CDR3 loop spans 15 amino acids. V was cut by 3 bases and J by 0 bases, with 14 bases left in between. CDR1 and CDR2 from the germline V gene are SQVTM and ANQGSEA.

This clonotype was seen at least ten times. The chain joins TRBV12-3 or TRBV12-4 to TRBJ2-2; tentative D call: TRBD2 (5 bases). The germline V and J ends were trimmed by 0 bases and 7 bases, with 9 bases remaining between them. This CDR3 is 14 amino acids long. The DNA of the CDR3 is TGTGCCAGCAGTTTAGCGGGAGCATTCGGGGAGCTGTTTTTT. Its translation: CASSLAGAFGELFF.

The chain recombines TRBV10-3 with TRBJ2-7; D not certain. This CDR3 contains 9 residues. With 4 bases removed from V and 7 bases from J, the gap between germline ends came to 2 bases. The germline V gene encodes CDR1 ENHRY and CDR2 SYGVKD. The CDR3 loop is CAISGEQYF. CDR3 nucleotide sequence: TGTGCCATCAGTGGGGAGCAGTACTTC.

This clonotype has ten or more counts. This chain connects TRBV5-8 to TRBJ1-2; D is perhaps TRBD1 (6 bases). V was pared by 1 base and J by 8 bases, with 18 bases between. In germline, CDR1 is SGHTS, CDR2 YDEGEE. CDR3 size: 15 residues. CDR3 residues: CASSLPWTEVYGYTF. The CDR3 DNA sequence: TGTGCCAGCAGCTTGCCCTGGACAGAGGTATACGGCTACACCTTC.

The chain links TRBV7-2 to TRBJ1-5; no definite D call. This CDR3 has 14 amino acids. Looked up from germline, CDR1 is SGHTA and CDR2 is FQGNSA. Trimming removed 3 bases at V and 7 bases at J, with 13 bases between. The CDR3: CASSFPGRGQPQHF. CDR3 nucleotide sequence: TGTGCCAGCAGCTTTCCAGGTCGAGGACAGCCCCAGCATTTT. The full variable domain, in which reference TRBV7-2 and TRBJ1-5 provide the parts outside the CDR3, is GAGVSQSPSNKVTEKGKDVELRCDPISGHTALYWYRQSLGQGLEFLIYFQGNSAPDKSGLPSDRFSAERTGGSVSTLTIQRTQQEDSAVYLCASSFPGRGQPQHFGDGTRLSIL.

This clonotype was counted many times. J is TRBJ1-5 and V is TRBV5-5; tentative D call: TRBD1 (6 bases). CDR1 is SGHKS, CDR2 YYEKEE, per germline (reference sequence). The CDR3 contains 14 residues. Trimming took 4 bases from V and 5 from J, leaving 13 bases between them. CDR3 bases: TGTGCCAGCAGCACACAGGGTAGTCATCAGCCCCAGCATTTT. It translates to CASSTQGSHQPQHF. Based on the CDR3 plus reference TRBV5-5 and TRBJ1-5, the full variable domain is DAGVTQSPTHLIKTRGQQVTLRCSPISGHKSVSWYQQVLGQGPQFIFQYYEKEERGRGNFPDRFSARQFPNYSSELNVNALLLGDSALYLCASSTQGSHQPQHFGDGTRLSIL.

Here the CDR3 DNA reads TGTGCCAGCAGTTACGAGGGGTCCCACGAGCAGTACTTC. Amino acids: CASSYEGSHEQYF. The V gene is TRBV6-2 or TRBV6-3, the J gene TRBJ2-7; perhaps D is TRBD1 or TRBD2 (5 bases each). The CDR3 is 13 amino acids. With 2 bases removed from V and 5 bases from J, the gap between germline ends came to 10 bases. The V gene's germline CDR1 is MNHEY and CDR2 SVGEGT.

V gene TRBV11-1 combines with J gene TRBJ2-7; D is ambiguous. The V gene's germline CDR1 is SGHAT and CDR2 FQDESV (reference sequence). The V and J ends lost 3 bases and 2 bases respectively, with 8 bases between them. The CDR3 runs 13 residues. The CDR3 is CASSFPNTYEQYF. As DNA, the CDR3 is TGTGCCAGCAGCTTCCCCAATACCTACGAGCAGTACTTC.

V gene TRBV19 combines with J gene TRBJ1-1; weak D call: TRBD1 (5 bases). The CDR3 is 14 residues long. The V end was cut by 3 bases, the J end by 8 bases, with 16 bases between. Germline V CDR1 and CDR2: LNHDA, SQIVND (reference sequence). As DNA, the CDR3 is TGTGCCAGTAGTATCGGAGGGGTGGCGATGGAAGCTTTCTTT. Translating it yields CASSIGGVAMEAFF.

This clonotype was seen ten or more times. V gene TRBV7-8 combines with J gene TRBJ2-6; tentatively, D is TRBD1 (5 bases). V dropped 4 bases and J dropped 2 bases, with 9 bases sitting between them. Germline-derived CDR1 and CDR2 are SGHVS and FQNEAQ. The CDR3 loop spans 15 amino acids. The CDR3 sequence: CASSSGIPGANVLTF. DNA for the CDR3: TGTGCCAGCAGCTCAGGGATTCCTGGGGCCAACGTCCTGACTTTC.

This clonotype was recorded many times. CDR3 DNA: TGTGCCAGCAGCGTGGACGGTTTCTACGAGCAGTACTTC. This codes for CASSVDGFYEQYF. The V gene is TRBV5-4, the J gene TRBJ2-7; D not resolved. The CDR3 contains 13 residues. Per germline, CDR1 SGHNT and CDR2 YYREEE (reference sequence). V lost 4 bases, J lost 3 bases, and 11 bases lay in between.

This clonotype came up many times. CDR3 DNA: TGTGCCAGCAGTGCCAGAAGACAGGTTAACACCATATATTTT. It yields the protein CASSARRQVNTIYF. The chain combines TRBV2 with TRBJ1-3; a possible D gene is TRBD1 (6 bases). The CDR3 runs 14 residues. The germline gives CDR1 SNHLY, CDR2 FYNNEI. V lost 4 bases and J lost 7, with 14 bases in between.

This chain joins TRBV29-1 and TRBJ1-6; 7 positions match TRBD1. CDR1 SQVTM and CDR2 ANQGSEA come from the germline V gene. This CDR3 contains 14 residues. The V gene end was trimmed by 4 bases and the J gene end by 4 bases; junction bases not matched to a gene: 4. The CDR3 is CSVGTGDYNSPLHF. The CDR3 region has the DNA TGCAGCGTTGGGACAGGCGATTATAATTCACCCCTCCACTTT.

This chain uses TRBV15 with TRBJ2-7; D is possibly TRBD2 (7 bases). With 3 bases removed from V and 4 bases from J, the gap between germline ends came to 25 bases. Germline assignment: CDR1 LNHNV and CDR2 YYDKDF (reference sequence). The CDR3 loop spans 18 amino acids. CDR3 in DNA: TGTGCCACCAGCAGTGGAGTCCCTCGGGGGGCGGCCGGGTACGAGCAGTACTTC. Its translation is CATSSGVPRGAAGYEQYF.

This clonotype was counted at least ten times. This sequence joins TRBV20-1 and TRBJ1-2; TRBD1 might be the D (5 bases). V lost 3 bases to trimming and J lost 4 bases, with 21 bases between them. Germline V CDR1 and CDR2: DFQATT, SNEGSKA (reference sequence). This CDR3 is built from 16 residues. The chain's CDR3 is CSASNRGDVASYGYTF. The CDR3 DNA follows: TGCAGTGCTAGTAATAGGGGCGACGTGGCTAGCTATGGCTACACCTTC.

This clonotype was found many times. CDR3 sequence reads: CAGGESGELFF. The CDR3 DNA is TGTGCCGGGGGGGAGTCCGGGGAGCTGTTTTTT. The chain couples TRBV2 to TRBJ2-2, with 7 bases aligning to TRBD2. The junction had 3 bases not matched to a gene; V was cut back by 11 bases and J by 6 bases. The CDR3 is 11 residues long. From germline, CDR1 is SNHLY and CDR2 FYNNEI.

This clonotype was seen a few times. This sequence joins TRBV20-1 and TRBJ1-5; 7 nucleotides match TRBD1. The CDR3 runs to 13 residues. Germline-derived CDR1 and CDR2 are DFQATT and SNEGSKA (reference sequence). V dropped 3 bases and J dropped 4; count of bases not matched to a gene: 3. In nucleotides, the CDR3 is TGCAGTGCTAGGGAGGGGGCGAATCAGCCCCAGCATTTT. The encoded protein is CSAREGANQPQHF.

The chain links TRBV6-6 to TRBJ1-6; possible D gene TRBD1, 6 bases. The germline V gene has CDR1 MNHNY and CDR2 SVGAGI (reference sequence). This CDR3 contains 16 residues. Trimming left V 5 bases short and J 6 bases short, with 17 bases between. The CDR3 DNA sequence: TGTGCCAGCAGTGAGGGCAGGAAAGGGGGTAATTCACCCCTCCACTTT. Translation gives CASSEGRKGGNSPLHF.

This clonotype was detected a few times. The CDR3 DNA is TGCAGCGGCAGGACAGGGGGCTACGAGCAGTACTTC. It specifies CSGRTGGYEQYF. This rearrangement joins TRBV29-1 to TRBJ2-7; 10 bases are shared with TRBD1. The CDR3 covers 12 residues. V gave up 7 bases and J gave up 3 bases; unmatched junction bases: 3. From germline, CDR1 is SQVTM and CDR2 ANQGSEA.

This clonotype was found many times. The chain has TRBV20-1 and TRBJ2-7; 9 nucleotides agree with TRBD2. CDR1 and CDR2 from the germline V gene are DFQATT and SNEGSKA (reference sequence). The CDR3 is made up of 15 amino acids. After removal of 0 bases from V and 1 base from J, the junction contained 4 bases not matched to a gene. In DNA, the CDR3 is TGCAGTGCTAGAGATCTTGCGGGAGGGTCCTACGAGCAGTACTTC. Its protein product is CSARDLAGGSYEQYF.